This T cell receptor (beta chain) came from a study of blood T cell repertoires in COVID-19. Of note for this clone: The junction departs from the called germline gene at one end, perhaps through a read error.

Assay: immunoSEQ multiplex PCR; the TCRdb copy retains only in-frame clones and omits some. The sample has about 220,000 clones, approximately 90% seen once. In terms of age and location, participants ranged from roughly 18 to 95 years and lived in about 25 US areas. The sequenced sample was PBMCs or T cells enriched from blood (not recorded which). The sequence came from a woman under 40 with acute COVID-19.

The CDR3 region is CASSSGTGNLPLHF. CDR3 sequence (DNA): TGTGCCAGCAGCTCCGGGACAGGGAATTTACCCCTCCACTTT. The V and J genes are TRBV5-6 and TRBJ1-6, with TRBD1 matching 9 bases. This CDR3 contains 14 residues. CDR1 is SGHDT, CDR2 YYEEEE, per germline.